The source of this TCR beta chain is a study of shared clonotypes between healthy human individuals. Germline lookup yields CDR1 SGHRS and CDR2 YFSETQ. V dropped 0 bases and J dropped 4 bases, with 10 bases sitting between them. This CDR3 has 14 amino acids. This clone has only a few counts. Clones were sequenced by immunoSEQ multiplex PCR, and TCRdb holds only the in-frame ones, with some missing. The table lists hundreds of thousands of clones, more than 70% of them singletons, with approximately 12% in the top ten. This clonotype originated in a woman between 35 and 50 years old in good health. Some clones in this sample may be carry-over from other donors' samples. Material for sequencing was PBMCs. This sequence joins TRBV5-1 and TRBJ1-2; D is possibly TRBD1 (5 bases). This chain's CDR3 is CASSLEPGSYGYTF. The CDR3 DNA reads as TGCGCCAGCAGCTTGGAGCCAGGGTCCTATGGCTACACCTTC.